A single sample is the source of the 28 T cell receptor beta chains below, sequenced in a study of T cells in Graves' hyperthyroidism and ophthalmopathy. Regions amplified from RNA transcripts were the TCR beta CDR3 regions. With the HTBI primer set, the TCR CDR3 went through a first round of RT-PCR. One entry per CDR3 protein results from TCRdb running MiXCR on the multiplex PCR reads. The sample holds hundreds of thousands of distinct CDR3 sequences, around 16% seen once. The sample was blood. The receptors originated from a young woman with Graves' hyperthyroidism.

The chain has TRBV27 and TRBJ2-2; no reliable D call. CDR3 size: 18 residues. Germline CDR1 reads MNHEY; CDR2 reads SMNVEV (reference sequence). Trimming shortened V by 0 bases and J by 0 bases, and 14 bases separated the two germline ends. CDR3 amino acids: CASSLSETTYANTGELFF. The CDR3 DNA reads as TGTGCCAGCAGTTTATCAGAGACGACATACGCGAACACCGGGGAGCTGTTTTTT.

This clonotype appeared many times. DNA for the CDR3: TGTGCCAGCAGCTCGGCTAGCGGGGGGCCCCTGGAGACCCAGTACTTC. Translation gives CASSSASGGPLETQYF. The rearrangement links TRBV7-6 to TRBJ2-5; TRBD2 aligns across 11 bases. CDR1 and CDR2 from the germline V gene are SGHVS and FNYEAQ. The CDR3 sequence is 16 residues long. V lost 4 bases and J lost 5; bases outside the gene matches: 9.

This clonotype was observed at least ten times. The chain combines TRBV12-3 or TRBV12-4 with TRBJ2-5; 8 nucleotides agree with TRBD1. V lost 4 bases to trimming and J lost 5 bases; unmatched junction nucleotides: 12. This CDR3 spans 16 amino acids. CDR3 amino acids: CASSSLTGGTRETQYF. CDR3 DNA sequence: TGTGCCAGCAGTTCCCTTACAGGGGGAACGCGTGAGACCCAGTACTTC.

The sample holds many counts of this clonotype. The CDR3 DNA is TGCGCCAGCATGTCGGGTTCCTACGAGCAGTACTTC. It encodes CASMSGSYEQYF. The chain employs TRBV5-1 and TRBJ2-7; D uncertain. This CDR3 spans 12 amino acids. Germline V gene data show CDR1 as SGHRS and CDR2 as YFSETQ. V was clipped by 6 bases and J by 1 base, with 8 bases between them.

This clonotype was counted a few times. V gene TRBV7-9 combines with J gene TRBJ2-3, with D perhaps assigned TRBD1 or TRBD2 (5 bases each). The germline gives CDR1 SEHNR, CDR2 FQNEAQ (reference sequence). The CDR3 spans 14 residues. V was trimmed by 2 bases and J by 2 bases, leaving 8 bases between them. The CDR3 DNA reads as TGTGCCAGCAGCTTACTAGGGACCACAGATACGCAGTATTTT. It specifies CASSLLGTTDTQYF. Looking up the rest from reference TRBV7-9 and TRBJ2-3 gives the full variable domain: DTGVSQNPRHKITKRGQNVTFRCDPISEHNRLYWYRQTLGQGPEFLTYFQNEAQLEKSRLLSDRFSAERPKGSFSTLEIQRTEQGDSAMYLCASSLLGTTDTQYFGPGTRLTVL.

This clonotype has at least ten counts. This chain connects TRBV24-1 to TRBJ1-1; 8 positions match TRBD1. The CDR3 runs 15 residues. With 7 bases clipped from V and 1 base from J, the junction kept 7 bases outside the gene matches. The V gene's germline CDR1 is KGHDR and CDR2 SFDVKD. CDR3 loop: CATRAGTGGNTEAFF. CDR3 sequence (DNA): TGTGCCACCAGGGCGGGAACAGGGGGGAACACTGAAGCTTTCTTT.

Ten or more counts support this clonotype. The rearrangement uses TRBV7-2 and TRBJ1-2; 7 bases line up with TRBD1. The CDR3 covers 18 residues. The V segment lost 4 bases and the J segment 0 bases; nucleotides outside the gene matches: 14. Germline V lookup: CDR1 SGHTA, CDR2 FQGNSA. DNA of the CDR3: TGTGCCAGCAGCTCACAAAGATGGGACAGTGGATCTAACTATGGCTACACCTTC. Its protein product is CASSSQRWDSGSNYGYTF.

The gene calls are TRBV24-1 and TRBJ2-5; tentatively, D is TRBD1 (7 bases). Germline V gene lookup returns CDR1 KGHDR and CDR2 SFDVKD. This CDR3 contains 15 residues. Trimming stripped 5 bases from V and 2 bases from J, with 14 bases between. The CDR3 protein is CATSGGRGDQETQYF. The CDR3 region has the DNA TGTGCCACCAGTGGGGGCAGGGGGGATCAAGAGACCCAGTACTTC.

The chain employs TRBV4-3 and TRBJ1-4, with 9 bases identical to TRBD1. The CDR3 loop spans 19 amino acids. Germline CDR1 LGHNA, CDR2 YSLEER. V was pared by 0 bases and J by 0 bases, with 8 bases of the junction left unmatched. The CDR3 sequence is CASSQDLGQGSATNEKLFF. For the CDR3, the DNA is TGCGCCAGCAGCCAAGATTTAGGACAGGGGTCAGCAACTAATGAAAAACTGTTTTTT.

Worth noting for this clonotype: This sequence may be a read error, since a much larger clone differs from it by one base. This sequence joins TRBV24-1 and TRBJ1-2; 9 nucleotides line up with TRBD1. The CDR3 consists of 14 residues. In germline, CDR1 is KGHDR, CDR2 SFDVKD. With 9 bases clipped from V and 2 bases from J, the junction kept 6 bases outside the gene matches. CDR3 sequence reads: CATGSDRGNYGYTF. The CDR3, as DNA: TGTGCCACCGGTTCCGACAGGGGGAACTATGGCTACACCTTC.

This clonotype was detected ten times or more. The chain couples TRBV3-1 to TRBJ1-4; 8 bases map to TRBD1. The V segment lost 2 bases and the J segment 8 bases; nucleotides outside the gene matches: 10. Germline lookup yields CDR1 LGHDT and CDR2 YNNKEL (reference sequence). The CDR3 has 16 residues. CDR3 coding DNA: TGTGCCAGCAGCCAACGCAGTGGACAGGGAGGAGAAAAACTGTTTTTT. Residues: CASSQRSGQGGEKLFF.

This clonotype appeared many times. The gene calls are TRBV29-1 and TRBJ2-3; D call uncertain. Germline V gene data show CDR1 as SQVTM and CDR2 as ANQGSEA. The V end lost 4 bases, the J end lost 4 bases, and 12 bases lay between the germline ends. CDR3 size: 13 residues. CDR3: CSVVRTESDTQYF. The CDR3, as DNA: TGCAGCGTTGTCCGTACCGAGTCAGATACGCAGTATTTT.

CDR3 bases: TGTGCCAGCGCTCCGGGACTAGCGGCTGAGCAGTTCTTC. Its translation: CASAPGLAAEQFF. The chain carries TRBV2 and TRBJ2-1; 11 bases map to TRBD2. The trim removed 8 bases at V and 9 bases at J, leaving 6 bases unmatched. Germline-derived CDR1 and CDR2 are SNHLY and FYNNEI. The CDR3 length is 13 residues. The whole variable domain, remainder taken from reference TRBV2 and TRBJ2-1, is EPEVTQTPSHQVTQMGQEVILRCVPISNHLYFYWYRQILGQKVEFLVSFYNNEISEKSEIFDDQFSVERPDGSNFTLKIRSTKLEDSAMYFCASAPGLAAEQFFGPGTRLTVL.

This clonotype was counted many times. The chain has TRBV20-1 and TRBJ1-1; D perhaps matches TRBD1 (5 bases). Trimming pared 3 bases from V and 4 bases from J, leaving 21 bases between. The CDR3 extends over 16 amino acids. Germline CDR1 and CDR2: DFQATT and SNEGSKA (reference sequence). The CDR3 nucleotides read TGCAGTGCTAGTTCCCGGCAGGGAGCCGGCCTCACTGAAGCTTTCTTT. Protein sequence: CSASSRQGAGLTEAFF.

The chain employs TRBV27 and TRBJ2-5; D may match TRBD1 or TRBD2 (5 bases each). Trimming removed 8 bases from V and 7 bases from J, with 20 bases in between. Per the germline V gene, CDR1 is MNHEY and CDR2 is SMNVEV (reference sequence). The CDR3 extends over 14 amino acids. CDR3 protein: CASGSMGVTGTQYF. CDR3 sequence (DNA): TGTGCCAGCGGTTCAATGGGGGTGACGGGGACCCAGTACTTC.

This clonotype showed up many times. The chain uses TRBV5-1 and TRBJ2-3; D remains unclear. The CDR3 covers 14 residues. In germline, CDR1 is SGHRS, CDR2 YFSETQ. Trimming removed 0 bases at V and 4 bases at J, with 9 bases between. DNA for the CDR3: TGCGCCAGCAGCTTGGGGGGTTTCCCAGATACGCAGTATTTT. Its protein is CASSLGGFPDTQYF.

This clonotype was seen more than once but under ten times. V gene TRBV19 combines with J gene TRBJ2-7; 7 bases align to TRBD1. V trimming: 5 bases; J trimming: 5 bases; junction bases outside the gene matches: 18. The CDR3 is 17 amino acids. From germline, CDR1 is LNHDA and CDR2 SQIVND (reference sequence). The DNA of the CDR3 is TGTGCCAGTAGTGCAAAGTTCTCTCCGGGACAGTACGACGAGCAGTACTTC. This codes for CASSAKFSPGQYDEQYF.

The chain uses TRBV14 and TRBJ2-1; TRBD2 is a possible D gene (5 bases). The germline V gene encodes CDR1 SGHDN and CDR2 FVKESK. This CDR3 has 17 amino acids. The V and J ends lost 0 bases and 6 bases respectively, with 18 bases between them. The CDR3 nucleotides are TGTGCCAGCAGCCAAGAACTAGTTCGGGATCTCGGCAATGAGCAGTTCTTC. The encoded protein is CASSQELVRDLGNEQFF.

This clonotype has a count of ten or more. In nucleotides, the CDR3 is TGTGCCAGCAGCCCGGGGACAGGGCCATCTCAGCCCCAGCATTTT. The encoded protein is CASSPGTGPSQPQHF. This chain links TRBV11-2 with TRBJ1-5; 9 bases line up with TRBD1. This CDR3 is built from 15 residues. From germline, CDR1 is SGHAT and CDR2 FQNNGV. Germline trimming cut 5 bases from V and 6 bases from J; bases unmatched to any gene: 8.

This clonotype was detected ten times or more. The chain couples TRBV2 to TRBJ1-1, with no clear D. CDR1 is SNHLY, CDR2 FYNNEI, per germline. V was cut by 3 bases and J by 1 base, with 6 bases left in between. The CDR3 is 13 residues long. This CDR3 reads CASSDTGNTEAFF. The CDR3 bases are TGTGCCAGCAGTGATACGGGGAACACTGAAGCTTTCTTT.

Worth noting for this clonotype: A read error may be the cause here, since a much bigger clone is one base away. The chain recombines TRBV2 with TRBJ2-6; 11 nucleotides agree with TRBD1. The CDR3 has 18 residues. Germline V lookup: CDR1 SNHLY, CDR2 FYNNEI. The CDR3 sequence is CASSRWTGGAGGASVLTF. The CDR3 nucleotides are TGTGCCAGCAGTCGATGGACAGGGGGCGCGGGCGGGGCCAGCGTCCTGACTTTC.

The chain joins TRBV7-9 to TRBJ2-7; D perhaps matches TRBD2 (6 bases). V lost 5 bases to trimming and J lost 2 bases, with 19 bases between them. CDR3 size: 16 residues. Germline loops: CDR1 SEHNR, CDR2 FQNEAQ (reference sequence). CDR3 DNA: TGTGCCAGCAGCCCGGGGGATTCGGGCCTCCCCTACGAGCAGTACTTC. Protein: CASSPGDSGLPYEQYF.

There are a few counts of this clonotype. CDR3 bases: TGTGCCAGCAGTGAAATTCGAACAGGGGGCGTTGAGACCCAGTACTTC. This sequence encodes CASSEIRTGGVETQYF. The chain has TRBV6-1 and TRBJ2-5; 9 bases agree with TRBD1. Germline V gene lookup returns CDR1 MNHNS and CDR2 SASEGT. V was clipped by 2 bases and J by 5 bases; unmatched bases: 9. The CDR3 is 16 amino acids.

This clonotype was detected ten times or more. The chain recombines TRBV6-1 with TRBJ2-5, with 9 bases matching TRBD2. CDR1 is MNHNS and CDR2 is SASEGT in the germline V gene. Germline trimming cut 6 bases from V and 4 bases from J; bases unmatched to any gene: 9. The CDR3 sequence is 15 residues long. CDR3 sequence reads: CASRTLGGRGETQYF. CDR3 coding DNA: TGTGCCAGCAGGACCTTGGGCGGGAGGGGAGAGACCCAGTACTTC.

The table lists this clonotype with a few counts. The CDR3 nucleotides are TGCAGTGCCGCCCCGAACACCGGGGAGCTGTTTTTT. This encodes CSAAPNTGELFF. The V gene is TRBV20-1, the J gene TRBJ2-2; no clear D gene. Germline loops: CDR1 DFQATT, CDR2 SNEGSKA (reference sequence). V shed 6 bases and J shed 0 bases, with 5 bases lying between them. This CDR3 contains 12 residues.

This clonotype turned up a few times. For the CDR3, the DNA is TGTGCCACCGGGACAGAGGAGTACTCTGGAAACACCATATATTTT. Protein product: CATGTEEYSGNTIYF. The chain uses TRBV10-3 and TRBJ1-3; 7 bases align to TRBD1. The germline CDR1 and CDR2 sequences are ENHRY and SYGVKD. J gave up 0 bases and V 10 bases, and 9 bases lay outside the gene matches. The CDR3 runs 15 residues.

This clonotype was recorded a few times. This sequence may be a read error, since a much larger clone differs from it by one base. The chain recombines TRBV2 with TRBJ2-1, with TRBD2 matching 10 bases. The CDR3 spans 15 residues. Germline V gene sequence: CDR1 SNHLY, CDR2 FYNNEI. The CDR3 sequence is CASGAALAGYNGQFF. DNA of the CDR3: TGTGCCAGCGGGGCAGCACTAGCGGGATACAATGGGCAGTTCTTC.

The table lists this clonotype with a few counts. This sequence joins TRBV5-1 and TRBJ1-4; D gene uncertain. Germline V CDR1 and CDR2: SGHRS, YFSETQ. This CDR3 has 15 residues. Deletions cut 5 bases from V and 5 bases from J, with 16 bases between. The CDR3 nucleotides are TGCGCCAGCAGGCGGGCCGAGGTCGAGAATGAAAAACTGTTTTTT. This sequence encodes CASRRAEVENEKLFF.